This T cell receptor beta chain was captured in a study of T cells in Graves' hyperthyroidism and ophthalmopathy (dated by TCRdb to the late 2010s). Regarding the complete study: Peripheral blood samples were taken at the time of initial diagnosis, prior to any treatment. Prospective prediction of ophthalmopathy was tested in an independent validation cohort consisting of some 20 hyperthyroidism patients and more than 15 patients who later progressed to ophthalmopathy. TCR Vbeta CDR3 sequencing of roughly 140 peripheral blood samples (fewer than 45 ophthalmopathy, about 74 hyperthyroidism and approximately 17 progressor patients) is reported in the paper. For training and testing, the roughly 97 patients in the discovery cohort were randomly divided in a 7:3 ratio. In addition, the study compared T-cell repertoires in thyroid tissue and in blood from several Graves' hyperthyroidism patients. Following sampling, methimazole starting at 30 mg daily was given to hyperthyroidism patients, and high-dose intravenous methylprednisolone was given to ophthalmopathy patients. To identify TCR V-J signatures that set the groups apart, the researchers used a discovery cohort of 100 patients, made up of 40 to 45 with Graves' ophthalmopathy and 55 to 65 with stable Graves' hyperthyroidism.

Stable Graves' hyperthyroidism was defined as no progression to ophthalmopathy during 18 months of follow-up. Hyperthyroidism patients were newly diagnosed, had a disease duration of under 2 months, and were aged 18 to 65 years. Any patient with an uncontrolled infection, another autoimmune disease, pregnancy or lactation was excluded. Diagnoses relied on clinical symptoms, serum thyroxine and TRAb, thyroid ultrasound and orbital computed tomography. PBMCs were separated from 10 ml of fresh peripheral blood using Ficoll-Paque density gradient centrifugation. Total RNA was extracted using Trizol reagent, and RNA quality was assessed on an Agilent 2100 Bioanalyzer. The TCR beta CDR3 regions were amplified from RNA transcripts. The TCR CDR3 was subjected to a first round of RT-PCR using the HTBI primer set and the Qiagen OneStep RT-PCR kit. Libraries were constructed in a second round of multiplex PCR, after which size selection and purification were performed. Paired-end sequencing of the libraries was performed with 100 bp reads on an Illumina HiSeq2000. In the authors' own workflow: Raw data were processed with SOAPnuke, discarding reads with adapters, uncalled bases, mean Phred below 15, or no exact constant-primer or identifier match. High-quality paired reads were merged using COPE v1.2.5, and each unique nucleotide sequence was defined as a clonotype. Clonotypes were aligned to IMGT TRBV, TRBD and TRBJ reference segments using MiTCR v1.1. The analysis included only V-J combinations with a frequency above 0.0001, which together covered roughly 99% of the repertoires. A TCS score was defined as the ratio between F50 (clonal expansion) and ExV (chaos), using BLOSUM62-based TCRdist between CDR3 peptides within each V-J. Welch's t-statistics and random forest reduced around 550 V-J features to roughly 13, which were used in a naive Bayes classifier (R e1071). The public reads were quality trimmed at Q25 with fastp and then assembled into clones with MiXCR by TCRdb, keeping productive beta chains. Each CDR3 protein gets just one entry, which takes the most common genes and DNA from the rows behind it. The V and J calls come from TCRdb's annotation, not from the publication. In this sample the table shows roughly 290,000 distinct CDR3 sequences, roughly an eighth of which occur a single time. The ten largest make up 7.9% of the sample.

Note on this clonotype: The antigen this receptor binds is unknown. Base qualities were left out, and no much larger clone turns up one base away.

The study at large found these results: A 13 V-J signature model separated ophthalmopathy from stable hyperthyroidism, with about 88% sensitivity and 81% to 83% specificity in cross-validation and 80%/75% in testing. In validation, the model predicted progression to ophthalmopathy with just under 71% sensitivity and around 72% specificity, a median of about six months before onset. Sample size was not statistically predetermined, and investigators were not blinded to group allocation. Blood samples also contained most of the expanded thyroid clonotypes (frequency above 0.001), which suggests that blood repertoires may reflect thyroid immune responses.

The sample consisted of blood. The source is a woman aged 35 to 49 with Graves' hyperthyroidism.

The nucleotide sequence is given as TGTGCCAGCAGCTTGTGGGGTGGTAGCAATCAGCCCCAGCATTTT. Translated, it gives CASSLWGGSNQPQHF. The chain is assembled from TRBV5-4 and TRBJ1-5, with the D gene not clear enough to name. From its cysteine to its phenylalanine, the CDR3 spans 15 amino acids. Here the CDR3 DNA is all that survives: 45 bases in frame from base 1. CDR1 and CDR2 were assigned from the germline V gene (reference sequence) as SGHNT and YYREEE. V and J are truncated by 1 base and 0 bases respectively, leaving an intervening sequence of 8 bases. The reference TRBV5-4 and TRBJ1-5 proteins fill in what lies around the CDR3, so the full variable domain reads ETGVTQSPTHLIKTRGQQVTLRCSSQSGHNTVSWYQQALGQGPQFIFQYYREEENGRGNFPPRFSGLQFPNYSSELNVNALELDDSALYLCASSLWGGSNQPQHFGDGTRLSIL.